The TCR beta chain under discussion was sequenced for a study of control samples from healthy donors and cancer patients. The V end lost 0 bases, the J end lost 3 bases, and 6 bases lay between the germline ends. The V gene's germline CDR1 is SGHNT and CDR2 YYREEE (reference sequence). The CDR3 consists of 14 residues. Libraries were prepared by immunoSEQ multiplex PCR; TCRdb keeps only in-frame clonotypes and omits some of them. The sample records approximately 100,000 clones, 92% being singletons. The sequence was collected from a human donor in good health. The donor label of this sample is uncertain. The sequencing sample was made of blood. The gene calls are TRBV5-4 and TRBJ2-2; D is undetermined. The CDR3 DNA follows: TGTGCCAGCAGCTTGGGTCCAGACACCGGGGAGCTGTTTTTT. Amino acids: CASSLGPDTGELFF.